These 28 T cell receptor beta chains were all obtained from the same sample, sequenced in a study of early T cells in non-severe SARS-CoV-2 infection. TCRdb called the 5' RACE reads again in MiXCR, with one record for every CDR3 protein. This table holds about 110,000 distinct CDR3 sequences, about 12% found once. The sequenced material came from whole blood. The receptors stem from an adult who was a healthcare worker with PCR-confirmed SARS-CoV-2 infection or an uninfected control (not recorded which).

The CDR3 DNA follows: TGTGCCAGCTCTCCCGGGAGCGGGAGGCTCTGCGAGCAGTACTTC. Translating it yields CASSPGSGRLCEQYF. The J gene is TRBJ2-7, the V gene TRBV18, with TRBD2 matching 9 bases. Trimming removed 6 bases from V and 6 bases from J; junction bases left unmatched: 12. CDR1 and CDR2 (germline): KGHSH, LQKENI. The CDR3 has 15 residues.

V and J are TRBV5-1 and TRBJ1-1, with 9 bases lining up with TRBD1. The J segment lost 5 bases and the V segment lost 4 bases, leaving 9 bases of the junction unmatched. The CDR3 length is 15 residues. Germline V lookup: CDR1 SGHRS, CDR2 YFSETQ. The CDR3 DNA is TGCGCCAGCAGCGGGAAGGGACAGGGAGGTACTGAAGCTTTCTTT. It specifies CASSGKGQGGTEAFF.

About this clonotype itself: Given a much more abundant clone one base away, this may be a read error. The chain is built from TRBV5-4 and TRBJ2-3; D is undetermined. The CDR3 runs to 17 residues. V shed 0 bases and J shed 4 bases, with 18 bases lying between them. From germline, CDR1 is SGHNT and CDR2 YYREEE (reference sequence). This CDR3 is CASSLESRKLSPDTQYF. CDR3 sequence (DNA): TGTGCCAGCAGCTTGGAAAGCAGAAAACTATCACCAGATACGCAGTATTTT. Full variable domain (rest looked up from reference TRBV5-4 and TRBJ2-3): ETGVTQSPTHLIKTRGQQVTLRCSSQSGHNTVSWYQQALGQGPQFIFQYYREEENGRGNFPPRFSGLQFPNYSSELNVNALELDDSALYLCASSLESRKLSPDTQYFGPGTRLTVL.

This clonotype has ten or more counts. This chain connects TRBV3-1 to TRBJ2-1, with 9 bases matching TRBD2. Germline V gives CDR1 LGHDT, CDR2 YNNKEL (reference sequence). V shed 0 bases and J 10 bases; nucleotides not matched to a gene: 7. The CDR3 is made up of 15 amino acids. The CDR3 coding sequence is TGTGCCAGCAGCCAAGATCGCCCACTAGCGGGCGAGCAGTTCTTC. Translating it yields CASSQDRPLAGEQFF.

This clonotype was detected a few times. The genes are TRBV7-9 and TRBJ2-7; the D call may be TRBD1 or TRBD2 (5 bases each). Germline V gene data show CDR1 as SEHNR and CDR2 as FQNEAQ (reference sequence). Trimming removed 1 base from V and 1 base from J, with 11 bases in between. There are 15 residues in the CDR3. CDR3 in amino acids: CASSLGDGFSYEQYF. The CDR3 coding sequence is TGTGCCAGCAGCTTAGGGGACGGGTTTTCCTACGAGCAGTACTTC.

This clonotype was seen a few times. The chain links TRBV11-2 to TRBJ2-1; TRBD2 agrees at 14 bases. The trim removed 1 base at V and 9 bases at J, leaving 2 bases unmatched. CDR3 length equals 15 residues. Germline-derived CDR1 and CDR2 are SGHAT and FQNNGV. CDR3 loop: CASSLVGLAGGEQFF. The CDR3 DNA sequence: TGTGCCAGCAGCTTAGTTGGACTAGCGGGAGGTGAGCAGTTCTTC.

This clonotype was counted between two and nine times. V gene TRBV12-3 or TRBV12-4 combines with J gene TRBJ1-5; D remains unclear. The V end lost 2 bases, the J end lost 5 bases, and 10 bases lay between the germline ends. CDR3 length equals 14 residues. CDR3 nucleotide sequence: TGTGCCAGCAGTTTAAAACACGGTCATCAGCCCCAGCATTTT. Protein: CASSLKHGHQPQHF.

The rearrangement links TRBV5-1 to TRBJ2-2, with 7 nucleotides matching TRBD1. V dropped 8 bases and J dropped 5; count of bases not matched to a gene: 9. The CDR3 length is 14 residues. Germline-derived CDR1 and CDR2 are SGHRS and YFSETQ. The CDR3 nucleotides read TGCGCCAGTGCCGGGACAGACAAAACCGGGGAGCTGTTTTTT. Translating it yields CASAGTDKTGELFF. The variable domain in full, completed from reference TRBV5-1 and TRBJ2-2, reads KAGVTQTPRYLIKTRGQQVTLSCSPISGHRSVSWYQQTPGQGLQFLFEYFSETQRNKGNFPGRFSGRQFSNSRSEMNVSTLELGDSALYLCASAGTDKTGELFFGEGSRLTVL.

V usage is TRBV6-2 or TRBV6-3 and J usage is TRBJ2-5; 13 positions agree with TRBD2. Trimming removed 2 bases from V and 5 bases from J; junction bases left unmatched: 14. The CDR3 loop spans 19 amino acids. In germline, CDR1 is MNHEY, CDR2 SVGEGT. DNA of the CDR3: TGTGCCAGCAGTTACCCTTTAGGACTAGCGGGAGCGGGGAGGGAGACCCAGTACTTC. Translation gives CASSYPLGLAGAGRETQYF.

This clonotype showed up just a few times. The chain couples TRBV20-1 to TRBJ2-1, with 10 nucleotides matching TRBD2. The CDR3 runs to 14 residues. J lost 15 bases, V lost 3 bases, and 14 bases had no gene match. The V gene's germline CDR1 is DFQATT and CDR2 SNEGSKA (reference sequence). CDR3 nucleotide sequence: TGCAGTGCTAGTACTAGCGGGAACAACAACAGACGGTTCTTC. Amino acid sequence: CSASTSGNNNRRFF.

In this sample, this clonotype turned up a few times. The rearrangement joins TRBV7-8 to TRBJ2-1; a possible D gene is TRBD1 (5 bases). V lost 0 bases to trimming and J lost 6 bases, with 6 bases between them. The CDR3 is made up of 13 amino acids. CDR1 and CDR2 (germline): SGHVS, FQNEAQ. CDR3 DNA: TGTGCCAGCAGCTTAGCTCAGGGCAATGAGCAGTTCTTC. It codes for CASSLAQGNEQFF.

This clonotype has just a few counts. This chain joins TRBV3-1 and TRBJ2-7; D gene unclear. The CDR3 has 13 amino acids. V lost 1 base and J 7 bases, leaving 11 bases between the germline ends. Germline V lookup: CDR1 LGHDT, CDR2 YNNKEL (reference sequence). CDR3 sequence reads: CASSQAPLSEQYF. CDR3 bases: TGTGCCAGCAGCCAAGCTCCATTATCTGAGCAGTACTTC.

This clonotype was seen many times. This chain joins TRBV14 and TRBJ2-7, with 9 positions matching TRBD1. The CDR3 runs to 14 residues. V shed 4 bases, J shed 2 bases, and the junction held 3 bases outside the gene matches. Germline V gives CDR1 SGHDN, CDR2 FVKESK. The CDR3 nucleotides read TGTGCCAGCAGCCCGGGACAGGGTCCCTACGAGCAGTACTTC. This sequence encodes CASSPGQGPYEQYF.

The chain has TRBV5-5 and TRBJ1-1, with no clear D. The V gene's germline CDR1 is SGHKS and CDR2 YYEKEE (reference sequence). The CDR3 covers 15 residues. The V and J ends lost 1 base and 0 bases respectively, with 10 bases between them. The CDR3 region has the DNA TGTGCCAGCAGCTTGTTGGCGGCCATGAACACTGAAGCTTTCTTT. Encoded protein: CASSLLAAMNTEAFF.

This clonotype was observed a handful of times. The chain carries TRBV5-4 and TRBJ1-1; D might be TRBD1 (5 bases). Germline CDR1 is SGHNT and CDR2 is YYREEE (reference sequence). V shed 4 bases and J shed 6 bases, with 10 bases lying between them. This CDR3 region has 12 residues. The CDR3, as DNA: TGTGCCAGCAGCCAGCAAGGGGCTGAAGCTTTCTTT. Translated: CASSQQGAEAFF.

The chain employs TRBV29-1 and TRBJ2-5, with D possibly being TRBD1 (6 bases). CDR1 is SQVTM, CDR2 ANQGSEA, per germline. The CDR3 loop spans 14 amino acids. V was cut by 6 bases and J by 1 base, with 15 bases left in between. The CDR3 DNA reads as TGCAGCGTCATTATACAGGGAACCCAAGAGACCCAGTACTTC. It translates to CSVIIQGTQETQYF.

This clonotype has ten or more counts. The chain links TRBV5-1 to TRBJ2-7, with D maybe TRBD1 (5 bases). V lost 0 bases to trimming and J lost 3 bases, with 7 bases between them. CDR1 is SGHRS, CDR2 YFSETQ, per germline. There are 13 residues in the CDR3. The CDR3 loop is CASSLEGLYEQYF. The CDR3 DNA reads as TGCGCCAGCAGCTTGGAGGGGCTCTACGAGCAGTACTTC.

The chain's CDR3 is CASSEDGVTGELFF. CDR3 DNA: TGTGCCAGCAGTGAAGACGGAGTCACCGGGGAGCTGTTTTTT. The genes are TRBV2 and TRBJ2-2; D gene unclear. Germline loops: CDR1 SNHLY, CDR2 FYNNEI. CDR3 length: 14 residues. The V end lost 1 base, the J end lost 4 bases, and 7 bases lay between the germline ends.

This clonotype has more than one count but fewer than ten. V usage is TRBV7-8 and J usage is TRBJ2-3, with a weak D call TRBD2 (6 bases). V was shortened by 3 bases and J by 0 bases, with 16 bases between the two germline ends. Germline lookup yields CDR1 SGHVS and CDR2 FQNEAQ. CDR3 length equals 17 residues. This CDR3 is CASSLASGLRSTDTQYF. The CDR3 nucleotides are TGTGCCAGCAGCTTGGCTTCGGGACTTAGAAGCACAGATACGCAGTATTTT.

About this clonotype: A much larger clone differs by one base, so this may be a read error. The rearrangement links TRBV6-2 or TRBV6-3 to TRBJ1-5; TRBD1 aligns across 8 bases. The trim removed 10 bases at V and 0 bases at J, leaving 14 bases unmatched. Germline CDR1 is MNHEY and CDR2 is SVGEGT. The CDR3 runs 17 residues. The CDR3 sequence is CATLRRDRWLSNQPQHF. CDR3 nucleotides: TGTGCCACCCTTAGGAGGGACAGGTGGCTTAGCAATCAGCCCCAGCATTTT.

This clonotype came up a few times. The chain has TRBV4-1 and TRBJ2-2; tentatively, D is TRBD1 (5 bases). The CDR3 contains 14 residues. CDR1 and CDR2 (germline): MGHRA, YSYEKL. Trimming stripped 4 bases from V and 6 bases from J, with 12 bases between. The CDR3 DNA reads as TGCGCCAGCAGCCTCGGACATCACGCCGGGGAGCTGTTTTTT. It specifies CASSLGHHAGELFF.

This clonotype appeared a few times. The chain employs TRBV9 and TRBJ2-3; perhaps D is TRBD1 or TRBD2 (5 bases each). CDR1 is SGDLS and CDR2 is YYNGEE in the germline V gene. CDR3 length equals 16 residues. The V end lost 0 bases, the J end lost 4 bases, and 15 bases lay between the germline ends. In nucleotides, the CDR3 is TGTGCCAGCAGCGTAGTCCCCGGGACCGCTGCAGATACGCAGTATTTT. This translates into CASSVVPGTAADTQYF.

This clonotype was counted ten times or more. The CDR3, as DNA: TGTGCCAGCAGCAAACGTGGTCTTCACTCCTACGAGCAGTACTTC. Protein: CASSKRGLHSYEQYF. V gene TRBV3-1 combines with J gene TRBJ2-7; D not certain. The germline V gene encodes CDR1 LGHDT and CDR2 YNNKEL (reference sequence). CDR3 length: 15 residues. V was trimmed by 5 bases and J by 0 bases, leaving 14 bases between them.

This clonotype was counted many times. V is TRBV20-1 and J is TRBJ2-1; 8 bases map to TRBD2. V lost 3 bases and J lost 2; bases outside the gene matches: 3. Germline V gives CDR1 DFQATT, CDR2 SNEGSKA (reference sequence). There are 14 residues in the CDR3. The CDR3, as DNA: TGCAGTGCTAGCGGGAGGGGTACCTACAATGAGCAGTTCTTC. It codes for CSASGRGTYNEQFF.

This clonotype appeared a few times. J is TRBJ1-2 and V is TRBV7-9, with 7 bases aligning to TRBD1. The CDR3 consists of 13 residues. The V and J ends lost 10 bases and 2 bases, in that order; junction bases with no gene match: 7. The germline V gene has CDR1 SEHNR and CDR2 FQNEAQ (reference sequence). The CDR3 sequence: CATRQGVNYGYTF. The CDR3 DNA is TGTGCCACCAGACAGGGAGTGAACTATGGCTACACCTTC.

This clonotype was recorded only once. The CDR3 DNA sequence: TGTGCCACCAGCAGAGACAACTCGATGAATGAGCAGTTCTTC. Translation gives CATSRDNSMNEQFF. The gene calls are TRBV15 and TRBJ2-1, with D unresolved. This CDR3 is built from 14 residues. The germline V and J ends were trimmed by 0 bases and 7 bases, with 10 bases remaining between them. In germline, CDR1 is LNHNV, CDR2 YYDKDF (reference sequence). The full variable domain, in which reference TRBV15 and TRBJ2-1 provide the parts outside the CDR3, is DAMVIQNPRYQVTQFGKPVTLSCSQTLNHNVMYWYQQKSSQAPKLLFHYYDKDFNNEADTPDNFQSRRPNTSFCFLDIRSPGLGDTAMYLCATSRDNSMNEQFFGPGTRLTVL.

This clonotype turned up a few times. The V and J genes are TRBV12-5 and TRBJ2-7; TRBD2 matches at 14 bases. The germline V gene has CDR1 LGHNT and CDR2 FRNRAP. The CDR3 extends over 15 amino acids. J lost 9 bases, V lost 6 bases, and 10 bases had no gene match. CDR3 protein: CASGSGLAGGSGQYF. CDR3 bases: TGTGCTAGTGGATCCGGACTAGCGGGGGGCTCTGGGCAGTACTTC.

This chain links TRBV12-3 or TRBV12-4 with TRBJ1-1; D is ambiguous. Trimming took off 0 bases at V and 11 bases at J, with 10 bases between the two ends. The CDR3 runs 12 residues. The CDR3 reads CASSLAQGEAFF. CDR3 nucleotide sequence: TGTGCCAGCAGTTTAGCGCAAGGTGAGGCTTTCTTT.